What follows describes a single T cell receptor beta chain. This clone was found once. The antigen this receptor binds is unknown. Qualities for individual bases were not recorded, and no much larger clone is one base off. Looking up the germline V gene yields CDR1 SGHDN and CDR2 FVKESK. V loses 1 base at its end and J loses 4 bases; junction bases beyond the gene matches: 10. The CDR3 measures 17 amino acids from cysteine to phenylalanine. Only the CDR3 DNA stays, 51 bases, in frame from base 1. Collaborating institutions collected whole blood in K2EDTA tubes following their own protocols. For TCRbeta analysis, collaborators shipped samples as frozen whole blood, isolated PBMCs, or DNA extracted from either of those sample types. The data originate from a study of blood T cell repertoires in COVID-19 (TCRdb year 2020). Background for the entire study: Samples from collaborators originated in the United States, Italy and Spain and spanned both the acute and convalescent phases of COVID-19. The material from the prospective study consisted of cDNA or gDNA derived from T cells, B-cell-depleted T cells, or PBMCs. The samples were drawn from the first 160 participants of the ongoing ImmuneRACE study and from over a thousand subjects provided by 6 global collaborators. Sample metadata almost always included a de-identified subject ID, COVID-19 status, age in years and sex. The repertoires were released in a freely available public database meant as a resource for research on the immune response to SARS-CoV-2. Subjects who had been exposed to COVID-19, were actively infected with it, or had recovered from it provided the deeply sampled blood TCRbeta repertoires that made up the dataset. HLA class I and class II types, where available, came from metadata supplied by the sample provider rather than from assay-based typing. General conclusions and limits of the study: The amount of clinical and demographic metadata varied by source and participant and was provided uncurated.

The immunoSEQ Assay, a bias-controlled multiplex PCR, was used to amplify TCRbeta CDR3 regions from genomic DNA. Per the source publication's procedure: The number of nucleated cells in each sample was estimated by amplification of reference gene primers within the assay. To quantify the absolute abundance of each unique TCRbeta CDR3 rearrangement, sequence reads were collapsed and filtered. For each sample, productive Simpson clonality was calculated as the square root of Simpson's diversity index across productive rearrangements. The immuneACCESS repertoire file appears here via TCRdb, limited to in-frame rearrangements. These files lack a portion of the clones; in checked studies, under half of the deficit traces to unresolved V genes, and the cause of the others is not known. The V and J calls and clone size are taken from that table; D and trimming were inferred from the DNA. This sample has 150,000 to 200,000 clones in its table, and 90% of those were observed once. The ten largest clones add up to about a sixth of the sample.

This TCR derives from a man between 60 and 75 years old with active or convalescent COVID-19. Material: peripheral blood. The rearrangement joined TRBV14 to TRBJ2-5; 9 of the junction bases match TRBD1. Read as DNA, the sequence is TGTGCCAGCAGCCAAGTCCCCTACAGGGGGCGCCGAGAGACCCAGTACTTC. Translated, this gives CASSQVPYRGRRETQYF.